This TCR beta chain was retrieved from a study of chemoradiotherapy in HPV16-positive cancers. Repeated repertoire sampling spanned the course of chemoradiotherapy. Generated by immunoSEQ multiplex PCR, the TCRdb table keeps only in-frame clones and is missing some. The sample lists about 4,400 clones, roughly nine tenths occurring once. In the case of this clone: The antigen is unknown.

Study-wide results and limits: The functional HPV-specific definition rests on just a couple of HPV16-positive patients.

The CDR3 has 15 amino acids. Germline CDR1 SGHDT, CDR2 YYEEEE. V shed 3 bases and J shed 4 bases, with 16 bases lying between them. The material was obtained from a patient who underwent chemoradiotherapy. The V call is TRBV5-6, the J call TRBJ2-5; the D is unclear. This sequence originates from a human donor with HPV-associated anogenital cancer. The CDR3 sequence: CASSSTLQRPETQYF. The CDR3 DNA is TGTGCCAGCAGCTCTACACTACAGAGACCAGAGACCCAGTACTTC. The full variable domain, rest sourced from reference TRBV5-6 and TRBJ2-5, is DAGVTQSPTHLIKTRGQQVTLRCSPKSGHDTVSWYQQALGQGPQFIFQYYEEEERQRGNFPDRFSGHQFPNYSSELNVNALLLGDSALYLCASSSTLQRPETQYFGPGTRLLVL.